This is a list of T cell receptor beta chains from one sample in a study of early stage breast cancer tumors. Produced via immunoSEQ multiplex PCR; TCRdb's table is partial and in-frame only. The sample holds about 25,000 clones, approximately 67% seen once. Sequencing used breast tumor tissue. Receptors were obtained from a person aged 55 to 69 with breast cancer. The conserved cysteine and the conserved F or W are not part of the CDR3 here. Fields, in order: V gene, J gene, CDR3 protein.

v_gene: TRBV11-3; j_gene: TRBJ2-5; CDR3aa: ASSPGRLAGGPRETQY
v_gene: TRBV7-2; j_gene: TRBJ2-1; CDR3aa: ASRPGGLNNEQF
v_gene: TRBV5-4; j_gene: TRBJ1-2; CDR3aa: ASSLGGASSYGYT
v_gene: TRBV29-1; j_gene: TRBJ1-5; CDR3aa: SVTQGGNQPQH
v_gene: TRBV5-1; j_gene: TRBJ2-7; CDR3aa: ASRYGTSGSVPYEQY
v_gene: TRBV28; j_gene: TRBJ1-5; CDR3aa: ASSLRRDSPNQPQH
v_gene: TRBV18; j_gene: TRBJ1-4; CDR3aa: ASSPQGRGEKLF
v_gene: TRBV21-1; j_gene: TRBJ2-7; CDR3aa: ANNRDRAYEQY
v_gene: TRBV7-2; j_gene: TRBJ2-7; CDR3aa: ASSFGGDIYEQY
v_gene: TRBV27; j_gene: TRBJ2-7; CDR3aa: ASSPFGDEQY
v_gene: TRBV6-5; j_gene: TRBJ2-3; CDR3aa: ASSTTGVGDTQY
v_gene: TRBV7-9; j_gene: TRBJ1-5; CDR3aa: ASSLDGTGINQPQH
v_gene: TRBV4-3; j_gene: TRBJ1-5; CDR3aa: ASSQGRTDNQPQH
v_gene: TRBV28; j_gene: TRBJ1-1; CDR3aa: ASSTYREGFTEAF
v_gene: TRBV6-5; j_gene: TRBJ2-3; CDR3aa: ASSPGGTDTQY